The 10 T cell receptor beta chains below were found in one sample sequenced in a study of blood T cell repertoires in COVID-19. Only in-frame clones appear in the TCRdb table, and some are missing; sequencing was by immunoSEQ multiplex PCR. The table includes 110,000 to 150,000 clones, around 90% detected once. Material for sequencing was peripheral blood. These receptors came from a man in his 70s with acute or convalescent COVID-19.

The chain carries TRBV6-5 and TRBJ2-2; D may be TRBD1 (5 bases). The ends were cut back, 0 bases at V and 2 bases at J, with 10 bases in the middle. The CDR3 is 16 residues long. Germline CDR1 reads MNHEY; CDR2 reads SVGAGI. This CDR3 reads CASSYSGQGNTGELFF. CDR3 nucleotide sequence: TGTGCCAGCAGTTACTCGGGTCAGGGAAACACCGGGGAGCTGTTTTTT.

This clone has just a few counts. The V and J genes are TRBV7-8 and TRBJ2-7; 8 bases are shared with TRBD1. With 4 bases clipped from V and 4 bases from J, the junction kept 15 bases outside the gene matches. From germline, CDR1 is SGHVS and CDR2 FQNEAQ. CDR3 length: 17 residues. The CDR3 coding sequence is TGTGCCAGCAGCTCCCCTCCGGACAGGGCGTTTGGTTACGAGCAGTACTTC. Its protein is CASSSPPDRAFGYEQYF. The full variable domain, completed using reference TRBV7-8 and TRBJ2-7, is GAGVSQSPRYKVAKRGQDVALRCDPISGHVSLFWYQQALGQGPEFLTYFQNEAQLDKSGLPSDRFFAERPEGSVSTLKIQRTQQEDSAVYLCASSSPPDRAFGYEQYFGPGTRLTVT.

This chain links TRBV6-6 with TRBJ1-1; perhaps TRBD1 as D (6 bases). Trimming removed 2 bases from V and 5 bases from J, with 9 bases in between. The CDR3 sequence is 13 residues long. The V gene's germline CDR1 is MNHNY and CDR2 SVGAGI (reference sequence). The CDR3 here is CASSYGTGTEAFF. CDR3 DNA: TGTGCCAGCAGTTACGGTACAGGGACTGAAGCTTTCTTT.

The V and J genes are TRBV27 and TRBJ2-4; D is possibly TRBD2 (7 bases). The germline V and J ends were trimmed by 2 bases and 4 bases, with 21 bases remaining between them. Per germline, CDR1 MNHEY and CDR2 SMNVEV (reference sequence). The CDR3 is made up of 18 amino acids. This chain's CDR3 is CASSLRSLRAGQKNIQYF. CDR3 bases: TGTGCCAGCAGTTTAAGGTCCCTTCGAGCGGGACAAAAAAACATTCAGTACTTC.

The V call is TRBV6-4, the J call TRBJ1-1; D perhaps matches TRBD1 (6 bases). Per the germline V gene, CDR1 is MRHNA and CDR2 is SNTAGT. The CDR3 is made up of 13 amino acids. Deletions cut 4 bases from V and 1 base from J, with 7 bases between. Here the CDR3 DNA reads TGTGCCAGCAGTGCGACAGGGAACACTGAAGCTTTCTTT. It specifies CASSATGNTEAFF.

This clone was seen a single time. This rearrangement joins TRBV21-1 to TRBJ1-3; no DNA check was done on the table's D call, TRBD1. TRBV21-1 is a listed pseudogene. The CDR3 sequence is 15 residues long. The DNA of the CDR3 is TGTGCCAGCAGCAAAGAACAGGGGGCCGGAAACACCATATATTTT. Encoded protein: CASSKEQGAGNTIYF.

The chain carries TRBV12-3 or TRBV12-4 and TRBJ2-1; D is perhaps TRBD1 (5 bases). Trimming took off 7 bases at V and 15 bases at J, with 19 bases between the two ends. The CDR3 is made up of 12 amino acids. The CDR3 coding sequence is TGTGCCAGCAATAAAGGTGGCAGGGCGAGGTTCTTC. It yields the protein CASNKGGRARFF.

The rearrangement joins TRBV3-1 (or the pseudogene TRBV3-2) to TRBJ1-1, with a possible D match to TRBD1 (6 bases). This CDR3 region has 15 residues. V lost 2 bases and J lost 1, with 11 bases in between. Per germline, CDR1 LGHDT and CDR2 YNNKEL (reference sequence). The CDR3 sequence is CASSQNRQANTEAFF. Here the CDR3 DNA reads TGTGCCAGCAGCCAAAACCGACAGGCGAACACTGAAGCTTTCTTT.

The chain uses TRBV12-3 or TRBV12-4 and TRBJ1-6; D call uncertain. V shed 5 bases and J shed 8 bases, with 4 bases lying between them. The CDR3 sequence is 11 residues long. For the CDR3, the DNA is TGTGCCAGCAGTCGTTATTCACCCCTCCACTTT. Translation: CASSRYSPLHF.

The V and J genes are TRBV18 and TRBJ1-2, with a weak D call TRBD1 (5 bases). The CDR3 loop spans 13 amino acids. Trimming took off 6 bases at V and 4 bases at J, with 12 bases between the two ends. Germline loops: CDR1 KGHSH, CDR2 LQKENI. CDR3 residues: CASSSGGAYGYTF. The CDR3 DNA reads as TGTGCCAGCTCCTCAGGCGGGGCCTATGGCTACACCTTC. The full variable domain, completed using reference TRBV18 and TRBJ1-2, is NAGVMQNPRHLVRRRGQEARLRCSPMKGHSHVYWYRQLPEEGLKFMVYLQKENIIDESGMPKERFSAEFPKEGPSILRIQQVVRGDSAAYFCASSSGGAYGYTFGSGTRLTVV.